Listed here are 7 T cell receptor beta chains from one sample, sequenced in a study of vaccination and CD4 T cells after COVID-19. Scientists ran DNA taken from cultured CD4+ T cells through the Oncomine TCR Beta short-read assay for sequencing. TCRdb reprocessed the PCR reads via MiXCR and lists one record per CDR3 protein. The top ten clones hold approximately 13% of a sample with about 12,000 distinct CDR3 sequences, around 61% of them seen once. Their target antigens are unknown. Described treatment: approximately 11-day PBMC culture with coronavirus spike peptide pools or control peptides (ViraFEST assay). What was sequenced was CD4+ T cells from blood, cultured in vitro. These receptors were obtained from a human donor who had recovered from COVID-19.

This chain joins TRBV27 and TRBJ2-7; weak D call: TRBD2 (7 bases). The germline CDR1 and CDR2 sequences are MNHEY and SMNVEV (reference sequence). CDR3 size: 14 residues. The V end was cut by 6 bases, the J end by 4 bases, with 16 bases between. The CDR3 region is CASSWGGAGYEQYF. The CDR3 DNA reads as TGTGCCAGCAGCTGGGGGGGGGCTGGTTACGAGCAGTACTTC.

This clonotype counts as medium-sized (0.01 to 0.1%). The chain recombines TRBV10-3 with TRBJ2-1, with 9 nucleotides matching TRBD2. CDR1 is ENHRY, CDR2 SYGVKD, per germline. The CDR3 has 15 amino acids. Trimming at V came to 10 bases and at J to 10 bases, leaving 17 bases not matched to a gene. As DNA, the CDR3 is TGTGCCAGCTCCGGGACTAGCAGATTACCCCCGGAGCAGTTCTTC. Its translation is CASSGTSRLPPEQFF.

The V gene is TRBV29-1, the J gene TRBJ2-3; D might be TRBD1 (6 bases). Germline values: CDR1 SQVTM, CDR2 ANQGSEA. This CDR3 spans 12 amino acids. The CDR3 reads CSEQGSTDTQYF. The CDR3 DNA follows: TGCAGTGAACAGGGATCCACAGATACGCAGTATTTT.

This clonotype has just a few counts. This sequence joins TRBV28 and TRBJ2-2; D is uncertain. This CDR3 is 14 amino acids long. Per germline, CDR1 MDHEN and CDR2 SYDVKM. The V end was cut by 5 bases, the J end by 9 bases, with 16 bases between. CDR3: CASSEYGVIRELFF. The CDR3 nucleotides are TGTGCCAGCAGTGAATACGGAGTGATCCGGGAGCTGTTTTTT.

This CDR3 is CSASSRTPGQGYNEQFF. The CDR3 nucleotides read TGCAGTGCTAGTTCCCGGACACCGGGACAGGGGTACAATGAGCAGTTCTTC. V is TRBV20-1 and J is TRBJ2-1, with 10 bases fitting TRBD1. Germline CDR1 and CDR2: DFQATT and SNEGSKA (reference sequence). J lost 4 bases, V lost 3 bases, and 12 bases had no gene match. This CDR3 has 17 residues.

In this sample, this clonotype turned up a few times. The gene calls are TRBV6-1 and TRBJ1-6; D uncertain. The germline CDR1 and CDR2 sequences are MNHNS and SASEGT. This CDR3 is built from 13 residues. The ends were cut back, 4 bases at V and 6 bases at J, with 7 bases in the middle. The CDR3 region is CASSVHSNSPLHF. The CDR3 DNA is TGTGCCAGCAGTGTTCATTCTAATTCACCCCTCCACTTT.

This chain joins TRBV11-2 and TRBJ2-1; TRBD1 matches 7 bases. The junction had 1 base not matched to a gene; V was cut back by 1 base and J by 4 bases. The CDR3 spans 14 residues. Germline lookup yields CDR1 SGHAT and CDR2 FQNNGV. CDR3 nucleotide sequence: TGTGCCAGCAGCTTAGCAGGGGGTTACAATGAGCAGTTCTTC. This sequence encodes CASSLAGGYNEQFF.